These 32 T cell receptor beta chains were sequenced from one sample in a study of blood T cell repertoires in COVID-19. TCRdb's table, derived via immunoSEQ multiplex PCR, lists solely in-frame clones and lacks some. This table holds hundreds of thousands of clones, 88% found once. The specimen was peripheral blood. These receptors all come from a woman aged 70 to 79 with COVID-19, enrolled during active disease.

The J gene is TRBJ2-1, the V gene TRBV24-1; TRBD1 matches 9 bases. Trimming removed 2 bases from V and 8 bases from J; junction bases left unmatched: 3. This CDR3 has 14 residues. The germline V gene has CDR1 KGHDR and CDR2 SFDVKD. The CDR3 region has the DNA TGTGCCACCAGTGATTCGACAGGGGGAGATGAGCAGTTCTTC. Protein sequence: CATSDSTGGDEQFF.

This clone was seen only a few times. V gene TRBV6-5 combines with J gene TRBJ1-6; 8 nucleotides match TRBD1. CDR3 length: 14 amino acids. Germline V gives CDR1 MNHEY, CDR2 SVGAGI. V shed 9 bases and J 6 bases; nucleotides not matched to a gene: 7. CDR3 sequence reads: CASPGQEVNSPLHF. In nucleotides, the CDR3 is TGTGCCAGTCCGGGACAGGAGGTTAATTCACCCCTCCACTTT.

The gene calls are TRBV2 and TRBJ2-7, with 11 bases lining up with TRBD2. The CDR3 contains 19 residues. Germline V gene lookup returns CDR1 SNHLY and CDR2 FYNNEI. Trimming cost V 8 bases and J 0 bases; bases outside gene matches: 18. The CDR3 nucleotides read TGTGCCAGCGCAGGACTAGCGGGCCTTACACCCCTGAGCTCCTACGAGCAGTACTTC. Amino acids: CASAGLAGLTPLSSYEQYF.

The chain couples TRBV24-1 to TRBJ2-7; TRBD2 is a possible D gene (5 bases). Germline-derived CDR1 and CDR2 are KGHDR and SFDVKD. V gave up 1 base and J gave up 4 bases, with 13 bases separating them. The CDR3 has 15 residues. The CDR3: CATSDFRDPVYEQYF. CDR3 DNA: TGTGCCACCAGTGATTTCCGGGATCCCGTTTACGAGCAGTACTTC.

This clone came up a few times. This chain connects TRBV5-6 to TRBJ1-1; 7 nucleotides align to TRBD1. Germline CDR1 reads SGHDT; CDR2 reads YYEEEE. J gave up 1 base and V 1 base, and 1 base lay outside the gene matches. The length of the CDR3 is 14 residues. In DNA, the CDR3 is TGTGCCAGCAGCTTGTACAGGGGGAACACTGAAGCTTTCTTT. Its translation is CASSLYRGNTEAFF.

This chain joins TRBV20-1 and TRBJ1-1; 8 bases are a match to TRBD1. The CDR3 is 13 amino acids. Germline loops: CDR1 DFQATT, CDR2 SNEGSKA (reference sequence). Germline trimming cut 3 bases from V and 1 base from J; bases unmatched to any gene: 1. The CDR3 is CSASGTGNTEAFF. The CDR3 DNA reads TGCAGTGCTAGTGGGACAGGGAACACTGAAGCTTTCTTT.

This sequence joins TRBV15 and TRBJ1-5, with a weak D call TRBD1 (5 bases). Germline-derived CDR1 and CDR2 are LNHNV and YYDKDF (reference sequence). The ends were cut back, 6 bases at V and 3 bases at J, with 12 bases in the middle. CDR3 length: 14 amino acids. The CDR3 DNA sequence: TGTGCCACCAGTATCAGACAGAACAATCAGCCCCAGCATTTT. Translated: CATSIRQNNQPQHF.

Concerning this clone itself: Other nucleotide sequences from this sample produce the same CDR3. CDR3 amino acids: CASSITSGGTYEQYF. The CDR3 DNA follows: TGCGCCAGCAGCATCACTAGCGGGGGAACCTACGAGCAGTACTTC. The chain recombines TRBV5-1 with TRBJ2-7, with 11 bases fitting TRBD2. This CDR3 has 15 amino acids. Losses at the gene ends were 4 bases for V and 2 bases for J; bases not matched to a gene: 5. Germline V gene sequence: CDR1 SGHRS, CDR2 YFSETQ.

This clone was counted a single time. The V and J genes are TRBV13 and TRBJ2-7; 9 bases match TRBD1. CDR1 is PRHDT and CDR2 is FYEKMQ in the germline V gene (reference sequence). Trimming cost V 1 base and J 6 bases; bases outside gene matches: 7. CDR3 length equals 15 residues. As DNA, the CDR3 is TGTGCCAGCAGCTTAGCTTTTCGACAGGGGGGCGAGCAGTACTTC. It encodes CASSLAFRQGGEQYF.

The gene calls are TRBV10-3 and TRBJ1-3; possible D gene TRBD1, 6 bases. The CDR3 runs to 15 residues. Germline assignment: CDR1 ENHRY and CDR2 SYGVKD. The V end lost 2 bases, the J end lost 0 bases, and 8 bases lay between the germline ends. CDR3 loop: CAISEGQTSGNTIYF. The CDR3 DNA follows: TGTGCCATCAGTGAGGGACAGACCTCTGGAAACACCATATATTTT.

The chain couples TRBV27 to TRBJ1-5; no definite D call. This CDR3 spans 12 amino acids. Trimming left V 9 bases short and J 2 bases short, with 8 bases between. Germline V gene sequence: CDR1 MNHEY, CDR2 SMNVEV (reference sequence). This CDR3 is CASQTGNQPQHF. Written as DNA, the CDR3 is TGTGCCAGTCAGACTGGCAATCAGCCCCAGCATTTT.

V gene TRBV18 combines with J gene TRBJ1-4; 7 bases fit TRBD1. The junction had 13 bases not matched to a gene; V was cut back by 4 bases and J by 2 bases. The CDR3 contains 18 residues. Looked up from germline, CDR1 is KGHSH and CDR2 is LQKENI. For the CDR3, the DNA is TGTGCCAGCTCACAAACGACAGGGAGTGATTCTACTAATGAAAAACTGTTTTTT. It codes for CASSQTTGSDSTNEKLFF.

This sequence joins TRBV9 and TRBJ2-1; D perhaps matches TRBD2 (5 bases). V lost 3 bases and J 3 bases, leaving 7 bases between the germline ends. This CDR3 is built from 13 residues. Germline V gives CDR1 SGDLS, CDR2 YYNGEE. The CDR3 sequence is CASSGGDYNEQFF. The CDR3 DNA follows: TGTGCCAGCAGCGGGGGAGACTACAATGAGCAGTTCTTC.

The chain has TRBV7-9 and TRBJ1-3; 7 bases map to TRBD1. With 5 bases clipped from V and 4 bases from J, the junction kept 5 bases outside the gene matches. Germline-derived CDR1 and CDR2 are SEHNR and FQNEAQ (reference sequence). The CDR3 runs to 14 residues. This chain's CDR3 is CASSPGTAGNTIYF. The CDR3 nucleotides are TGTGCCAGCAGCCCGGGGACAGCCGGAAACACCATATATTTT.

The chain employs TRBV28 and TRBJ2-6; D perhaps matches TRBD2 (5 bases). V was trimmed by 10 bases and J by 4 bases, leaving 14 bases between them. Germline lookup yields CDR1 MDHEN and CDR2 SYDVKM. The CDR3 extends over 14 amino acids. The chain's CDR3 is CATSLPGGANVLTF. Written as DNA, the CDR3 is TGTGCCACCTCATTACCGGGGGGGGCCAACGTCCTGACTTTC.

This clone came up once. CDR3 coding DNA: TGCGCCAGCAGCCTGATGGACAGTGACTCCTACGAGCAGTACTTC. It encodes CASSLMDSDSYEQYF. The chain is built from TRBV5-1 and TRBJ2-7, with a tentative D call TRBD1 (6 bases). V was shortened by 4 bases and J by 0 bases, with 14 bases between the two germline ends. CDR1 and CDR2 from the germline V gene are SGHRS and YFSETQ. The CDR3 has 15 amino acids.

The chain employs TRBV6-5 and TRBJ2-1, with D perhaps TRBD1 (6 bases). Germline V lookup: CDR1 MNHEY, CDR2 SVGAGI. Trimming removed 8 bases at V and 0 bases at J, with 8 bases between. The CDR3 totals 13 residues. CDR3 bases: TGTGCCAGCCGACAGGTCTCCTACAATGAGCAGTTCTTC. Amino acid sequence: CASRQVSYNEQFF.

The chain has TRBV3-1 (or the pseudogene TRBV3-2) and TRBJ2-7, with TRBD2 matching 8 bases. CDR3 size: 15 residues. Germline V lookup: CDR1 LGHDT, CDR2 YNNKEL (reference sequence). The V gene end was trimmed by 1 base and the J gene end by 2 bases; junction bases not matched to a gene: 4. The CDR3 DNA reads TGTGCCAGCAGCCAAGTTCTGGGACTAGCCTACGAGCAGTACTTC. This sequence encodes CASSQVLGLAYEQYF.

This clone was detected a few times. The gene calls are TRBV2 and TRBJ1-1, with no clear D. The germline CDR1 and CDR2 sequences are SNHLY and FYNNEI. CDR3 size: 15 residues. V was trimmed by 0 bases and J by 1 base, leaving 9 bases between them. CDR3 protein: CASSEANGRNTEAFF. The CDR3 coding sequence is TGTGCCAGCAGTGAAGCAAATGGGCGGAACACTGAAGCTTTCTTT.

This chain's CDR3 is CAWSVLHAPEQYF. Written as DNA, the CDR3 is TGTGCCTGGAGTGTACTTCACGCTCCCGAGCAGTACTTC. The V call is TRBV30, the J call TRBJ2-7; D unresolved. Per the germline V gene, CDR1 is GTSNPN and CDR2 is SVGIG (reference sequence). This CDR3 has 13 residues. Trimming took 0 bases from V and 6 from J, leaving 12 bases between them.

V is TRBV7-2 and J is TRBJ2-7; D call uncertain. V lost 4 bases to trimming and J lost 4 bases, with 20 bases between them. CDR1 SGHTA and CDR2 FQGNSA come from the germline V gene. CDR3 size: 16 residues. CDR3 region: CASSYVIAGPLYEQYF. CDR3 sequence (DNA): TGTGCCAGCAGCTACGTCATCGCAGGTCCCCTATACGAGCAGTACTTC.

The table lists this clone with a count of one. The chain carries TRBV27 and TRBJ2-5; 9 bases are shared with TRBD1. The ends lost 5 bases at V and 5 bases at J; junction bases unmatched: 6. Germline V CDR1 and CDR2: MNHEY, SMNVEV (reference sequence). The CDR3 has 14 residues. As DNA, the CDR3 is TGTGCCAGCAGTCTTAACAGGGGGCAGGAGACCCAGTACTTC. This sequence encodes CASSLNRGQETQYF.

The chain joins TRBV27 to TRBJ1-1; 8 nucleotides line up with TRBD1. Germline loops: CDR1 MNHEY, CDR2 SMNVEV (reference sequence). This CDR3 region has 16 residues. V shed 4 bases and J 0 bases; nucleotides not matched to a gene: 7. The CDR3 loop reads CASSYGQGEMNTEAFF. The CDR3 DNA is TGTGCCAGCAGTTACGGACAGGGAGAGATGAACACTGAAGCTTTCTTT.

The chain is built from TRBV7-9 and TRBJ1-1, with D tentatively TRBD1 (5 bases). The CDR3 consists of 14 residues. V was pared by 5 bases and J by 7 bases, with 17 bases between. CDR1 and CDR2 (germline): SEHNR, FQNEAQ (reference sequence). This CDR3 reads CASSVGGGTVEAFF. The CDR3 region has the DNA TGTGCCAGCAGCGTGGGGGGAGGCACAGTTGAAGCTTTCTTT.

The chain uses TRBV29-1 and TRBJ1-2; 9 nucleotides agree with TRBD1. The CDR3 runs to 14 residues. Germline CDR1 SQVTM, CDR2 ANQGSEA. V was clipped by 7 bases and J by 5 bases; unmatched bases: 11. CDR3: CSAGQGSTIYGYTF. The CDR3 DNA reads as TGCAGCGCGGGACAGGGCTCTACAATTTATGGCTACACCTTC. Based on the CDR3 plus reference TRBV29-1 and TRBJ1-2, the full variable domain is SAVISQKPSRDICQRGTSLTIQCQVDSQVTMMFWYRQQPGQSLTLIATANQGSEATYESGFVIDKFPISRPNLTFSTLTVSNMSPEDSSIYLCSAGQGSTIYGYTFGSGTRLTVV.

The chain uses TRBV2 and TRBJ2-7; possible D gene TRBD2, 5 bases. Germline V gives CDR1 SNHLY, CDR2 FYNNEI. The CDR3 runs to 12 residues. Deletions cut 5 bases from V and 4 bases from J, with 9 bases between. CDR3 nucleotide sequence: TGTGCCAGCAGTTTGGGAGATTACGAGCAGTACTTC. Amino acids: CASSLGDYEQYF.

This clone was recorded only once. The chain recombines TRBV4-1 with TRBJ1-2; TRBD1 aligns across 10 bases. Germline lookup yields CDR1 MGHRA and CDR2 YSYEKL. Trimming removed 0 bases from V and 1 base from J; junction bases left unmatched: 5. The CDR3 consists of 17 residues. The CDR3 region has the DNA TGCGCCAGCAGCCAAGAGGGACAGGGGATCATTAACTATGGCTACACCTTC. It yields the protein CASSQEGQGIINYGYTF.

The CDR3, as DNA: TGTGCCAGCCGAGGCATCCAGCGGACCCAGTACTTC. It translates to CASRGIQRTQYF. The chain employs TRBV2 and TRBJ2-5; D gene uncertain. The CDR3 totals 12 residues. V lost 8 bases and J 7 bases, leaving 14 bases between the germline ends. Germline assignment: CDR1 SNHLY and CDR2 FYNNEI.

The chain joins TRBV18 to TRBJ1-2; 7 bases line up with TRBD1. The V gene end was trimmed by 3 bases and the J gene end by 4 bases; junction bases not matched to a gene: 2. The CDR3 spans 13 residues. The germline V gene has CDR1 KGHSH and CDR2 LQKENI. The CDR3 nucleotides are TGTGCCAGCTCACCGCAGGGGGGCTATGGCTACACCTTC. This encodes CASSPQGGYGYTF.

The V gene is TRBV4-1, the J gene TRBJ1-1, with 7 bases fitting TRBD1. The CDR3 sequence is 16 residues long. Looked up from germline, CDR1 is MGHRA and CDR2 is YSYEKL. J lost 0 bases, V lost 0 bases, and 4 bases had no gene match. CDR3 in amino acids: CASSQEMTGMNTEAFF. The CDR3 DNA reads TGCGCCAGCAGCCAAGAAATGACAGGGATGAACACTGAAGCTTTCTTT.

The genes are TRBV29-1 and TRBJ2-1; tentatively, D is TRBD1 (5 bases). Between the trimmed V and J ends, which lost 6 bases and 9 bases, there was a span of 12 bases. Germline V CDR1 and CDR2: SQVTM, ANQGSEA. CDR3 size: 11 residues. CDR3 DNA: TGCAGCGTGGACCCAGGGCTTGAGCAGTTCTTC. Protein: CSVDPGLEQFF.

V and J are TRBV10-1 and TRBJ1-1; no clear D gene. In germline, CDR1 is WNHNN, CDR2 SYGVQD (reference sequence). The CDR3 length is 16 residues. Trimming left V 3 bases short and J 0 bases short, with 14 bases between. The CDR3 DNA sequence: TGCGCCAGCAGTGATCCGGGTACCCCCTTGAACACTGAAGCTTTCTTT. Its translation is CASSDPGTPLNTEAFF.